This T cell receptor (beta chain) was documented in a study of T cell responses to AZD1222 COVID-19 vaccine. Study-wide context: Recipients boosted at about 4 weeks or about 12 weeks are pooled. Study-level results: Close to half of spike-specific TCRs reportedly recognize unmutated variant regions. Increases in Spike-specific TCR breadth and depth were seen after two AZD1222 doses.

Profiled with immunoSEQ multiplex PCR; TCRdb holds only in-frame clones, not every one. This sample has about 92,000 clones, with 70% to 90% found just once. This CDR3 is built from 13 residues. Trimming removed 6 bases from V and 5 bases from J, with 11 bases in between. Looked up from germline, CDR1 is KGHSH and CDR2 is LQKENI. In regard to this clone: Its antigen is unidentified.

Source: peripheral blood, taken on day 0 of AZD1222 vaccination. The rearrangement links TRBV18 to TRBJ1-5, with D uncertain. The TCR sequence derives from an adult in good health. CDR3 DNA sequence: TGTGCCAGCTCGCAGGATCCGGATCAGCCCCAGCATTTT. This encodes CASSQDPDQPQHF.